Below, 2 T cell receptor beta chains from the same sample are listed, as sequenced in a study of cytomegalovirus exposure and HLA in healthy donors. Primers for the PCR totalled 60 Vbeta and 13 Jbeta. Method: immunoSEQ multiplex PCR; TCRdb's copy keeps in-frame clones and lacks some. The sample holds approximately 140,000 clones, 73% seen once. The material sequenced was PBMCs. The receptors were gathered from a human donor in good health.

This clone was counted only a few times. J is TRBJ2-2 and V is TRBV5-1; 13 bases align to TRBD2. The CDR3 spans 15 residues. J gave up 7 bases and V 3 bases, and 3 bases lay outside the gene matches. CDR1 is SGHRS, CDR2 YFSETQ, per germline. The CDR3: CASSWTSGRGGELFF. Here the CDR3 DNA reads TGCGCCAGCAGCTGGACTAGCGGGAGAGGCGGGGAGCTGTTTTTT.

The chain employs TRBV5-1 and TRBJ1-5, with D unclear. V lost 6 bases to trimming and J lost 4 bases, with 14 bases between them. The CDR3 totals 14 residues. Germline V gene sequence: CDR1 SGHRS, CDR2 YFSETQ. The CDR3 DNA is TGCGCCAGCACGGCCGTTCCGGGGAATCAGCCCCAGCATTTT. Translated, it gives CASTAVPGNQPQHF. Full variable domain (rest looked up from reference TRBV5-1 and TRBJ1-5): KAGVTQTPRYLIKTRGQQVTLSCSPISGHRSVSWYQQTPGQGLQFLFEYFSETQRNKGNFPGRFSGRQFSNSRSEMNVSTLELGDSALYLCASTAVPGNQPQHFGDGTRLSIL.